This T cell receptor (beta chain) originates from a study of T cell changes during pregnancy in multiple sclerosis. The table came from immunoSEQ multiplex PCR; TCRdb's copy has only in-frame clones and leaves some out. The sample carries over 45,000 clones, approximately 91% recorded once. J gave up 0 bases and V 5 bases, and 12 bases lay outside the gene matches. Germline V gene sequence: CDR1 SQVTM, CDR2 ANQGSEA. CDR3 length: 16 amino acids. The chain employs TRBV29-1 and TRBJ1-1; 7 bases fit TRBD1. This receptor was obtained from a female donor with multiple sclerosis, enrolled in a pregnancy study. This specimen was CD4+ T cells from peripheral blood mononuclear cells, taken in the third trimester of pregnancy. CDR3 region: CSVSQTGAGVNTEAFF. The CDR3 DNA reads TGCAGCGTTTCTCAAACAGGGGCGGGCGTGAACACTGAAGCTTTCTTT. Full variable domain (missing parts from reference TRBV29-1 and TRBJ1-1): SAVISQKPSRDICQRGTSLTIQCQVDSQVTMMFWYRQQPGQSLTLIATANQGSEATYESGFVIDKFPISRPNLTFSTLTVSNMSPEDSSIYLCSVSQTGAGVNTEAFFGQGTRLTVV.